The text below deals with one T cell receptor beta chain. This clonotype turned up a few times. The antigen this receptor binds is unknown. Within one base of it there is no much larger clone, and no base qualities were kept. Per the publication, the time point label means: sample taken at primary tumor resection. Whole RNA extracted from tumor and nontumor lung tissue, or from cryopreserved PBMC samples, was used for TCR sequencing without cell sorting. Samples were obtained from about 75 patients with early-stage, untreated non-small cell lung cancer from the lung TRACERx cohort. Only patients for whom sufficient RNA was available from at least two tumor regions were selected for TCR sequencing. The library came from 5' RACE. TCRdb shows the sequencer as NextSeq 500. The TCR library protocol attached a unique molecular identifier to each TCR cDNA molecule to allow correction of PCR and sequencing errors. The authors' analysis ran thus. Decombinator tools were used for TCR identification, UMI-based error correction and CDR3 extraction. Expanded TCRs were defined as those above a frequency of 2 per 1,000, corresponding to the top 1% of the tumor frequency distribution. Rényi diversity was computed with the R vegan package after subsampling each repertoire 100 times to 5,000 TCRs. CDR3 similarity networks were built from amino acid triplet string-kernel similarity, connecting CDR3s with pairwise similarity above 0.82. TCRdb itself trimmed the public reads at Q25 with fastp, ran MiXCR and retained productive beta chains. Each CDR3 protein gets just one entry, which takes the most common genes and DNA from the rows behind it. TCRdb's processing, not the study's, gives the V and J calls here. The sample yields more than 30,000 distinct CDR3 sequences; less than 6% were counted once. The top ten clonotypes cover 11% of the sample.

This sample is drawn from a study of spatial heterogeneity in lung cancer (dated by TCRdb to the late 2010s). For the study in its entirety: More beta-chain than alpha-chain transcripts were consistently detected, likely reflecting higher beta-chain transcript abundance. In the raw uncorrected reads, each unique combination of TCR and UMI appeared more than ten times on average. TCR alpha and beta repertoires were quantitatively compared across multiple tumor regions, matched nontumor lung and blood in non-small cell lung cancer. The study linked features of the TCR repertoire to counts of nonsynonymous mutations, which were determined by whole-exome sequencing of tumor tissue. Both alpha and beta chains were TCR-sequenced in around 230 tumor regions, about 69 matched nontumor lung samples and approximately 50 PBMC samples obtained at surgery. Beyond this particular receptor, the publication reports: Ubiquitous expanded tumor TCRs showed up in blood more often at tumor resection than at routine follow-up. Confirming at a functional level the hypothesis that regional TCRs recognize regional mutations was considered to require additional single-cell paired TCR alpha and beta sequencing.

V loses 1 base, J loses 0 bases, and the germline ends lie 12 bases apart. The germline V gene provides CDR1 SGHVS and CDR2 FQNEAQ. The CDR3 covers 17 residues, taking in both the cysteine and the phenylalanine. The CDR3 DNA has 51 bases and is translated from base 1. The chain links TRBV7-8 with TRBJ2-2; no D segment can be confidently identified. Sequenced material: PBMCs, taken at surgery. The clonotype comes from a male donor with early-stage non-small cell lung cancer. Here is the DNA: TGTGCCAGCAGCTTAGGCGCAGGCTCCACGAACACCGGGGAGCTGTTTTTT. The encoded protein is CASSLGAGSTNTGELFF.